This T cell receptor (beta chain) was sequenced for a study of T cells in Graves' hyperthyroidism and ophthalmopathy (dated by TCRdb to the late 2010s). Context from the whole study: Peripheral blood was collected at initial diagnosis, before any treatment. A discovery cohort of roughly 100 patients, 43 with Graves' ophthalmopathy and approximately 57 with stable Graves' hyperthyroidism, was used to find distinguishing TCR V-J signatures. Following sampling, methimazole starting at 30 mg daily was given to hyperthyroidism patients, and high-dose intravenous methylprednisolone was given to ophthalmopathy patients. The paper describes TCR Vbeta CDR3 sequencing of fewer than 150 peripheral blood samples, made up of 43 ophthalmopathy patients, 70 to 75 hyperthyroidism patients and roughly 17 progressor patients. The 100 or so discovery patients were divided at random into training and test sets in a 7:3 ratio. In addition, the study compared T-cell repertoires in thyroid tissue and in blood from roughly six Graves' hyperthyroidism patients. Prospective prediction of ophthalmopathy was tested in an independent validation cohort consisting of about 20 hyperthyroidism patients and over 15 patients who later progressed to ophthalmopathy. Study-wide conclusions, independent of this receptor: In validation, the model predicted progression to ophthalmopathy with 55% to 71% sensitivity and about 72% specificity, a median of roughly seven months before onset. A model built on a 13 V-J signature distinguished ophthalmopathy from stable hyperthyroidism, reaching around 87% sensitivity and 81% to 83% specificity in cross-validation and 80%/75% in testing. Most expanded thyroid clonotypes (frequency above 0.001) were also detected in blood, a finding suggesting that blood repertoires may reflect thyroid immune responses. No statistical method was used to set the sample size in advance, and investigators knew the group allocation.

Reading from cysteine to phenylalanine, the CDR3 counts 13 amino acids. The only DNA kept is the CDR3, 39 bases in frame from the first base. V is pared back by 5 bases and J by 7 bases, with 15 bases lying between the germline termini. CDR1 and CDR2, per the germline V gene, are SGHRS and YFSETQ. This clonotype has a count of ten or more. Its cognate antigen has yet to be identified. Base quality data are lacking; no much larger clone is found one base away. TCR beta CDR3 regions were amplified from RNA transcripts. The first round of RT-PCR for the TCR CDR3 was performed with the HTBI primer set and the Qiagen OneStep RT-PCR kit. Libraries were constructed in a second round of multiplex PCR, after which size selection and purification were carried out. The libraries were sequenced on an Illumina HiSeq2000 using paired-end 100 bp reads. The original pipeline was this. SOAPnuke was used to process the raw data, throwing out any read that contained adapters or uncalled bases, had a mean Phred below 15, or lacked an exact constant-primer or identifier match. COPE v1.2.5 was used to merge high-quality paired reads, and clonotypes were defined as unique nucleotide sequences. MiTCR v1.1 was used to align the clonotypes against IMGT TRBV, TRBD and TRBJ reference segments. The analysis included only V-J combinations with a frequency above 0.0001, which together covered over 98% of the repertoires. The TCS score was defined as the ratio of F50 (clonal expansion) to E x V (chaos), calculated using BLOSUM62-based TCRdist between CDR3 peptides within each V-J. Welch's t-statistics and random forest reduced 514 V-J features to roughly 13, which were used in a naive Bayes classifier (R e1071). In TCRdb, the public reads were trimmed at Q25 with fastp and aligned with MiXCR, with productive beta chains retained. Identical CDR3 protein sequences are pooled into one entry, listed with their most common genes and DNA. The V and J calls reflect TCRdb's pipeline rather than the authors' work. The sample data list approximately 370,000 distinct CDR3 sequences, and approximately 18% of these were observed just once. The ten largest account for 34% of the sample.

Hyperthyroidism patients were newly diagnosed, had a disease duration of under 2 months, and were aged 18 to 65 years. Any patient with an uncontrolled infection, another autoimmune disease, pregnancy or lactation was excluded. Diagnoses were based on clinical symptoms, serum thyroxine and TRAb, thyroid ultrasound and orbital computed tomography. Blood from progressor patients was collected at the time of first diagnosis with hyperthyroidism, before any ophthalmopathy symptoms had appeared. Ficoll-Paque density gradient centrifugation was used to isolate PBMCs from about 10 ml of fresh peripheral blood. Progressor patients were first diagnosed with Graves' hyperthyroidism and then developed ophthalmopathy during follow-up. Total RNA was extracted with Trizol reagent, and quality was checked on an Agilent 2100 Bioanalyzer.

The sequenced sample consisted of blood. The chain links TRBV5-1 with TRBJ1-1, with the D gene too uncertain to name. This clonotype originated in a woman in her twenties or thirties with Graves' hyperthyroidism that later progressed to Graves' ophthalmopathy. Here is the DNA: TGCGCCAGCAGTTTTGTCGCGGAGGGTGAAGCTTTCTTT. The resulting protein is CASSFVAEGEAFF.